The 18 T cell receptor beta chains presented below share a single source sample, sequenced in a study of CD8 T cells in ankylosing spondylitis. The study, taken as a whole, reports: Typical of ankylosing spondylitis blood, it appeared, was a TCR beta motif of under 10 highly homologous variants.

TCRdb itself ran the 5' RACE reads through MiXCR, one entry per CDR3 protein. This sample yields around 100,000 distinct CDR3 sequences, of which about 9% are seen a single time; approximately 30% belongs to the top ten. For these receptors, no antigen is known. Sample: blood, either unsorted or a sorted T cell fraction (not recorded which). The receptor set was obtained from a male donor with ankylosing spondylitis.

This clonotype appeared many times. This chain links TRBV11-1 with TRBJ2-1; D assignment may be TRBD1 or TRBD2 (5 bases each). Germline V gives CDR1 SGHAT, CDR2 FQDESV (reference sequence). This CDR3 has 15 residues. V lost 5 bases and J 4 bases, leaving 15 bases between the germline ends. CDR3 protein: CASSPYGDPYNEQFF. The CDR3 DNA sequence: TGTGCCAGCAGCCCATACGGGGACCCATACAATGAGCAGTTCTTC.

The chain employs TRBV7-9 and TRBJ2-1, with a tentative D call TRBD2 (6 bases). This CDR3 region has 13 residues. The ends were cut back, 3 bases at V and 8 bases at J, with 11 bases in the middle. Germline CDR1 and CDR2: SEHNR and FQNEAQ (reference sequence). The CDR3 DNA sequence: TGTGCCAGCAGCTTGACTAGAATCGATGAGCAGTTCTTC. Amino acid sequence: CASSLTRIDEQFF.

Of note for this clonotype: A clone one base away is much larger, so this may be a read error. The chain uses TRBV10-3 and TRBJ2-5, with 9 bases that match TRBD1. The CDR3 spans 14 residues. CDR1 is ENHRY and CDR2 is SYGVKD in the germline V gene. CDR3 bases: TGTGCCATCAGTGAGACGGACAGGGGAGAGACCCGGTACTTC. Encoded protein: CAISETDRGETRYF.

This clonotype was observed many times. The chain joins TRBV19 to TRBJ2-1; the D is unclear. With 3 bases removed from V and 4 bases from J, the gap between germline ends came to 10 bases. Germline V gives CDR1 LNHDA, CDR2 SQIVND (reference sequence). This CDR3 is 14 amino acids long. As DNA, the CDR3 is TGTGCCAGTAGTATTAGGCCACTATACAATGAGCAGTTCTTC. Its translation: CASSIRPLYNEQFF.

There are a few counts of this clonotype. The rearrangement links TRBV19 to TRBJ2-1; D is perhaps TRBD1 (6 bases). CDR1 is LNHDA, CDR2 SQIVND, per germline (reference sequence). Between the trimmed V and J ends, which lost 2 bases and 7 bases, there was a span of 12 bases. This CDR3 region has 14 residues. The CDR3 nucleotides read TGTGCCAGTAGTATAAAGGGGGTTACAAATGAGCAGTTCTTC. Residues: CASSIKGVTNEQFF.

This clonotype appeared many times. The V call is TRBV4-1, the J call TRBJ2-3; D is undetermined. The ends were cut back, 4 bases at V and 3 bases at J, with 14 bases in the middle. The CDR3 is 15 residues long. Germline V gives CDR1 MGHRA, CDR2 YSYEKL. CDR3 region: CASSLTGWRTDTQYF. CDR3 in DNA: TGCGCCAGCAGCCTAACTGGTTGGAGAACAGATACGCAGTATTTT.

This clonotype has ten or more counts. The CDR3 protein is CATSDPGRYEKLFF. As DNA, the CDR3 is TGTGCCACCAGTGATCCAGGACGTTATGAAAAACTGTTTTTT. The chain joins TRBV24-1 to TRBJ1-4, with no clear D. V was trimmed by 3 bases and J by 6 bases, leaving 10 bases between them. This CDR3 is 14 amino acids long. The germline V gene encodes CDR1 KGHDR and CDR2 SFDVKD.

This clonotype was recorded many times. The chain's CDR3 is CSEAGLPPDNEQFF. The CDR3 DNA reads as TGCAGCGAGGCAGGACTCCCGCCGGACAATGAGCAGTTCTTC. The rearrangement links TRBV29-1 to TRBJ2-1; D is possibly TRBD2 (5 bases). The CDR3 covers 14 residues. V was shortened by 7 bases and J by 5 bases, with 18 bases between the two germline ends. Germline V CDR1 and CDR2: SQVTM, ANQGSEA.

Many counts were recorded for this clonotype. CDR3 protein: CASSSGQNPYEQYF. In DNA form, the CDR3 reads TGTGCCAGCAGCTCGGGACAGAACCCCTACGAGCAGTACTTC. V usage is TRBV11-3 and J usage is TRBJ2-7, with 7 bases aligning to TRBD1. The CDR3 has 14 amino acids. The ends lost 4 bases at V and 2 bases at J; junction bases unmatched: 5. CDR1 is SGHNT and CDR2 is YENEEA in the germline V gene.

This clonotype occurred many times. V gene TRBV4-2 combines with J gene TRBJ2-2, with unresolved D. Germline V gene lookup returns CDR1 LGHNA and CDR2 YNFKEQ. The V end lost 4 bases, the J end lost 5 bases, and 8 bases lay between the germline ends. The CDR3 consists of 13 residues. The CDR3 sequence: CASSRRETGELFF. The CDR3 region has the DNA TGTGCCAGCAGCCGCCGAGAAACCGGGGAGCTGTTTTTT.

This clonotype was observed a handful of times. The chain uses TRBV20-1 and TRBJ2-5; D uncertain. The CDR3 spans 14 residues. Between the trimmed V and J ends, which lost 1 base and 5 bases, there was a span of 14 bases. Germline CDR1 reads DFQATT; CDR2 reads SNEGSKA (reference sequence). The CDR3 sequence is CSARVGPVRETQYF. Written as DNA, the CDR3 is TGCAGTGCTAGAGTCGGACCCGTCCGGGAGACCCAGTACTTC.

In this sample, this clonotype turned up many times. The V and J genes are TRBV20-1 and TRBJ1-2, with D possibly being TRBD1 (6 bases). The CDR3 covers 12 residues. From germline, CDR1 is DFQATT and CDR2 SNEGSKA (reference sequence). V was clipped by 1 base and J by 3 bases, with 6 bases between them. The CDR3 sequence: CSARGTDYGYTF. The DNA for the CDR3 is TGCAGTGCTAGAGGGACAGACTATGGCTACACCTTC.

This clonotype has at least ten counts. This chain links TRBV12-5 with TRBJ2-5; 9 bases map to TRBD2. Germline lookup yields CDR1 LGHNT and CDR2 FRNRAP. After removal of 5 bases from V and 0 bases from J, the junction contained 13 bases not matched to a gene. This CDR3 comprises 18 residues. The CDR3 DNA is TGTGCTAGTGGTGTTCTTCATGCCGGGACTAGCAACCAAGAGACCCAGTACTTC. Translated: CASGVLHAGTSNQETQYF.

This clonotype was recorded a few times. The chain combines TRBV14 with TRBJ1-4; 8 positions agree with TRBD1. CDR3 size: 18 residues. Trimming removed 2 bases from V and 2 bases from J; junction bases left unmatched: 10. CDR1 is SGHDN, CDR2 FVKESK, per germline. The CDR3 loop is CASSQFQGAVVTNEKLFF. CDR3 nucleotide sequence: TGTGCCAGCAGCCAATTCCAGGGGGCTGTGGTGACTAATGAAAAACTGTTTTTT.

This clonotype occurred many times. V and J are TRBV28 and TRBJ1-1, with D perhaps TRBD1 (5 bases). V gave up 5 bases and J gave up 0 bases, with 13 bases separating them. This CDR3 is 15 amino acids long. Germline V gives CDR1 MDHEN, CDR2 SYDVKM. Written as DNA, the CDR3 is TGTGCCAGCAGTGCGAGACTGGGACTGAACACTGAAGCTTTCTTT. Residues: CASSARLGLNTEAFF.

V and J are TRBV27 and TRBJ2-7; D might be TRBD2 (6 bases). The V end lost 2 bases, the J end lost 2 bases, and 13 bases lay between the germline ends. The CDR3 is 15 amino acids. CDR1 and CDR2 from the germline V gene are MNHEY and SMNVEV (reference sequence). CDR3 amino acids: CASSLGQGGAYEQYF. The CDR3 region has the DNA TGTGCCAGCAGTTTAGGCCAGGGAGGAGCCTACGAGCAGTACTTC.

In its sample, this clonotype was seen a few times. The J gene is TRBJ2-1, the V gene TRBV20-1; D unclear. The CDR3 covers 14 residues. Germline V lookup: CDR1 DFQATT, CDR2 SNEGSKA (reference sequence). The ends were cut back, 6 bases at V and 3 bases at J, with 15 bases in the middle. The CDR3 bases are TGCAGTGCCACCGAGACCTCGATCTACAATGAGCAGTTCTTC. Translating it yields CSATETSIYNEQFF.

Only a few counts were recorded for this clonotype. The chain uses TRBV7-9 and TRBJ2-7; D uncertain. Germline CDR1 SEHNR, CDR2 FQNEAQ (reference sequence). The CDR3 sequence is 11 residues long. V shed 8 bases and J shed 5 bases, with 10 bases lying between them. Here the CDR3 reads CASGISDEQYV. The CDR3 DNA sequence: TGTGCCAGCGGGATCTCTGACGAGCAGTACGTC.